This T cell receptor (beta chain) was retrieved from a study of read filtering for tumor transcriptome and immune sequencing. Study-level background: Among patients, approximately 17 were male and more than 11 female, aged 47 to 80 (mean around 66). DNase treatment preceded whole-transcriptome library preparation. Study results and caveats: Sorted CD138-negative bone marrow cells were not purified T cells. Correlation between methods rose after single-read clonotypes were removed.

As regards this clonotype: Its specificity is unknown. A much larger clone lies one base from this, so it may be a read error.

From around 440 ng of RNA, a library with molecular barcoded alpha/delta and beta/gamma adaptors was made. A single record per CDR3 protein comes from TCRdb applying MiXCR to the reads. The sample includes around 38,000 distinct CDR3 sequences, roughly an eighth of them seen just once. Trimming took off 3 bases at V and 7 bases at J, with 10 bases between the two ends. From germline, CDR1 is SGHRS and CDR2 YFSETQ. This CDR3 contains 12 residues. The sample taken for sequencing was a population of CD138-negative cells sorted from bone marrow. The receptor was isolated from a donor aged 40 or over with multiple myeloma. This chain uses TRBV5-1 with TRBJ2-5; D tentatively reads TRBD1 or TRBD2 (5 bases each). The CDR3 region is CASSSSQGTQYF. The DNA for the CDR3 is TGCGCCAGCAGCTCTAGCCAGGGGACCCAGTACTTC. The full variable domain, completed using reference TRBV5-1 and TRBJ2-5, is KAGVTQTPRYLIKTRGQQVTLSCSPISGHRSVSWYQQTPGQGLQFLFEYFSETQRNKGNFPGRFSGRQFSNSRSEMNVSTLELGDSALYLCASSSSQGTQYFGPGTRLLVL.